The 3 T cell receptor beta chains given below trace back to one sample, sequenced in a study of blood T cell repertoires in COVID-19. Clones were sequenced by immunoSEQ multiplex PCR, and TCRdb holds only the in-frame ones, with some missing. Of 250,000 to 350,000 clones in the sample, about 91% were seen once. Input material: PBMCs or T cells enriched from blood (not recorded which). Receptors originate from a woman aged 18 to 35 who had recovered from COVID-19.

The chain joins TRBV5-4 to TRBJ1-5, with 7 bases aligning to TRBD1. Germline V gene sequence: CDR1 SGHNT, CDR2 YYREEE (reference sequence). V trimming: 4 bases; J trimming: 0 bases; junction bases outside the gene matches: 4. This CDR3 is 15 amino acids long. The DNA for the CDR3 is TGTGCCAGCAGCGCAGGGGGGAATAGCAATCAGCCCCAGCATTTT. As protein: CASSAGGNSNQPQHF. Full variable domain (outside the CDR3, taken from reference TRBV5-4 and TRBJ1-5): ETGVTQSPTHLIKTRGQQVTLRCSSQSGHNTVSWYQQALGQGPQFIFQYYREEENGRGNFPPRFSGLQFPNYSSELNVNALELDDSALYLCASSAGGNSNQPQHFGDGTRLSIL.

This clone has just one count. The rearrangement links TRBV18 to TRBJ1-2; 10 bases map to TRBD1. CDR3 size: 14 residues. Germline V gene lookup returns CDR1 KGHSH and CDR2 LQKENI. V dropped 6 bases and J dropped 2; count of bases not matched to a gene: 3. As DNA, the CDR3 is TGTGCCAGCTCCCCGGACAGGGGGAACTATGGCTACACCTTC. Amino acids: CASSPDRGNYGYTF. The full variable domain, in which reference TRBV18 and TRBJ1-2 provide the parts outside the CDR3, is NAGVMQNPRHLVRRRGQEARLRCSPMKGHSHVYWYRQLPEEGLKFMVYLQKENIIDESGMPKERFSAEFPKEGPSILRIQQVVRGDSAAYFCASSPDRGNYGYTFGSGTRLTVV.

The genes are TRBV6-2 or TRBV6-3 and TRBJ1-5, with D unclear. The CDR3 covers 12 residues. The V gene lost 4 bases and the J gene lost 4 bases, with 5 bases spanning the gap. Per the germline V gene, CDR1 is MNHEY and CDR2 is SVGEGT. The CDR3 loop reads CASSSPNQPQHF. The CDR3 DNA follows: TGTGCCAGCAGTTCCCCAAATCAGCCCCAGCATTTT.